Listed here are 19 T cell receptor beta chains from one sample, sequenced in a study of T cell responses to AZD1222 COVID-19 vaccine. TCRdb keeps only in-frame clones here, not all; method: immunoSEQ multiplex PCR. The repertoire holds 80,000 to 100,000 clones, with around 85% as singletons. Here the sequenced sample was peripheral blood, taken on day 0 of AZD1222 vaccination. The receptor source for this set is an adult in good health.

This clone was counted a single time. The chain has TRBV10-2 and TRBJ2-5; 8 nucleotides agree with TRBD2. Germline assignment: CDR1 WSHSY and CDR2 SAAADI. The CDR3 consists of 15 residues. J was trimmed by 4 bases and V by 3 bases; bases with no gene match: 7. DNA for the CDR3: TGCGCCAGCAGTGACCTAGGACTAGCCGTAGAGACCCAGTACTTC. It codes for CASSDLGLAVETQYF.

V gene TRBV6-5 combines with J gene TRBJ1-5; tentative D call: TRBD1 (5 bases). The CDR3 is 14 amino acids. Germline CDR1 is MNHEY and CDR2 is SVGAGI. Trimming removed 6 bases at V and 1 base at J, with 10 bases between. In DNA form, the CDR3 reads TGTGCCAGCAGCTCAGGGAAAAGCAATCAGCCCCAGCATTTT. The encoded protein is CASSSGKSNQPQHF.

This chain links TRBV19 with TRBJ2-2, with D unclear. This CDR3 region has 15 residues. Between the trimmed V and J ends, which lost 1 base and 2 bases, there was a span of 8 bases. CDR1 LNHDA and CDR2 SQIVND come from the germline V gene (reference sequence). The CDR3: CASSIGQLNTGELFF. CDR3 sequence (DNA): TGTGCCAGTAGTATAGGGCAGCTAAACACCGGGGAGCTGTTTTTT.

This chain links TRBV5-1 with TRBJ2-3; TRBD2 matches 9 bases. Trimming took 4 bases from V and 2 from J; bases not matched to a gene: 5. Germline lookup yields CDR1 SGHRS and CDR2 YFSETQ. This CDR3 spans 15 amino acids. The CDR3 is CASSTRLADTDTQYF. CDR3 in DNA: TGCGCCAGCAGCACTCGACTAGCGGACACAGATACGCAGTATTTT.

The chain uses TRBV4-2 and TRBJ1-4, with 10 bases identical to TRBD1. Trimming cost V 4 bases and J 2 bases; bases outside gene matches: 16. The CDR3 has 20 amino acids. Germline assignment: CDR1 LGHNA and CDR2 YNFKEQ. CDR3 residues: CASSRQPRTGGAGTNEKLFF. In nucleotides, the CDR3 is TGTGCCAGCAGCCGTCAACCCCGGACAGGGGGAGCGGGTACTAATGAAAAACTGTTTTTT.

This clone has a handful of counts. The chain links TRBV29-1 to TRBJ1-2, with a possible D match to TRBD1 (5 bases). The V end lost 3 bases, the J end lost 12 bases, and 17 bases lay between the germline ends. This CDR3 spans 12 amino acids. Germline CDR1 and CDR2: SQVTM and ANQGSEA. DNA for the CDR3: TGCAGCGTTGAGCTCGGGGGGACCCGGCACACCTTC. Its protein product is CSVELGGTRHTF.

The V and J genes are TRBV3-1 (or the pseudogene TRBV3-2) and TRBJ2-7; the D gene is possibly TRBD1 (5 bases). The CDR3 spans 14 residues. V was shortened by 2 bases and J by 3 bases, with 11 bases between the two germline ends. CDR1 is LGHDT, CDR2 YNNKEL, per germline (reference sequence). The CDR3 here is CASSQHGQYYEQYF. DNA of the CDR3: TGTGCCAGCAGCCAACACGGACAATACTACGAGCAGTACTTC.

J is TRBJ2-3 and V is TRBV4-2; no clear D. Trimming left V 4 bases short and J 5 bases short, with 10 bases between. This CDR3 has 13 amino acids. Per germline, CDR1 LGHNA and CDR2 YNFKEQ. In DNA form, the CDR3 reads TGTGCCAGCAGCCCGTCTTTTGGAGATACGCAGTATTTT. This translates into CASSPSFGDTQYF.

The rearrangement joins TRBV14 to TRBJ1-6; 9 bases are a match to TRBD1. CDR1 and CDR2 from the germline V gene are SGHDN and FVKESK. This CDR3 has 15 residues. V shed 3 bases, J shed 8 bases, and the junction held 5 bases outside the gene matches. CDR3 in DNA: TGTGCCAGCAGCCACCGGGGACAGGGTGATTCACCCCTCCACTTT. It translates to CASSHRGQGDSPLHF.

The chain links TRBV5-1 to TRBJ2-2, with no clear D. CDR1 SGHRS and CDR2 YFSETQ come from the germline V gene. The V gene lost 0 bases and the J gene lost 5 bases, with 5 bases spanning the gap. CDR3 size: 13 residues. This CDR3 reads CASSLAATGELFF. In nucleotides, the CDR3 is TGCGCCAGCAGCTTGGCGGCTACCGGGGAGCTGTTTTTT.

The CDR3 loop reads CASSSYLLTGRGEQFF. For the CDR3, the DNA is TGTGCCAGCAGTTCTTACTTACTAACAGGGCGCGGTGAGCAGTTCTTC. J is TRBJ2-1 and V is TRBV28, with a weak D call TRBD1 (6 bases). The germline V and J ends were trimmed by 4 bases and 9 bases, with 22 bases remaining between them. Germline CDR1 MDHEN, CDR2 SYDVKM. The CDR3 is 16 amino acids.

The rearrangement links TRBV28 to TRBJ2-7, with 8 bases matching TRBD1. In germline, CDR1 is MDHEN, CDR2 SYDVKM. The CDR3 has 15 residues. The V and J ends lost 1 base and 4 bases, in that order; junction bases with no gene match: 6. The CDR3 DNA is TGTGCCAGCAGTTTATCCCAGGGGGCCCATTACGAGCAGTACTTC. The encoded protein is CASSLSQGAHYEQYF. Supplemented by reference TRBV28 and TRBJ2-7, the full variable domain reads DVKVTQSSRYLVKRTGEKVFLECVQDMDHENMFWYRQDPGLGLRLIYFSYDVKMKEKGDIPEGYSVSREKKERFSLILESASTNQTSMYLCASSLSQGAHYEQYFGPGTRLTVT.

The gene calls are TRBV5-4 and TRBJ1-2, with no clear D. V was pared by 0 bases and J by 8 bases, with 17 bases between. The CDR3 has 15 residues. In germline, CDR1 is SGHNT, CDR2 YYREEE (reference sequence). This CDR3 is CASSLAGVRVKGYTF. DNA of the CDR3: TGTGCCAGCAGCTTGGCCGGAGTAAGGGTTAAGGGCTACACCTTC.

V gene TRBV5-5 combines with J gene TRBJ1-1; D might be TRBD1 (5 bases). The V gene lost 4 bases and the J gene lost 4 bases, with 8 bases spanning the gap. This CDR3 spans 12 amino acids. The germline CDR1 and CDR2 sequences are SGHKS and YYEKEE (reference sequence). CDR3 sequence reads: CASSGAGTEAFF. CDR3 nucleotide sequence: TGTGCCAGCAGCGGGGCGGGCACTGAAGCTTTCTTT.

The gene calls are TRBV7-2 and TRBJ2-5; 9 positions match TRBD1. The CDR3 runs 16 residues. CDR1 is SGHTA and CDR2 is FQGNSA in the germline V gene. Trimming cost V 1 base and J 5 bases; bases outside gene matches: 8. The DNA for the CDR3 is TGTGCCAGCAGCTTAGGCGGACAGGGGATGGGGGAGACCCAGTACTTC. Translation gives CASSLGGQGMGETQYF. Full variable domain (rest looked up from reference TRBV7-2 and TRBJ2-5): GAGVSQSPSNKVTEKGKDVELRCDPISGHTALYWYRQSLGQGLEFLIYFQGNSAPDKSGLPSDRFSAERTGGSVSTLTIQRTQQEDSAVYLCASSLGGQGMGETQYFGPGTRLLVL.

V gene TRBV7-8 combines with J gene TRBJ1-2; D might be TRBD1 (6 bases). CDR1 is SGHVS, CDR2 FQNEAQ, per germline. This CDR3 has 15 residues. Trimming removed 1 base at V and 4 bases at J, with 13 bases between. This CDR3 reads CASSLGTEGGYGYTF. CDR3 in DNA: TGTGCCAGCAGCTTAGGGACAGAGGGTGGCTATGGCTACACCTTC.

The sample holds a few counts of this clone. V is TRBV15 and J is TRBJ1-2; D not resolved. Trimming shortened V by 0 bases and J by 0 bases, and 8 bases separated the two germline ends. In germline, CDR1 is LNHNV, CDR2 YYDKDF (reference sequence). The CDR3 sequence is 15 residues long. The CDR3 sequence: CATSRDTGANYGYTF. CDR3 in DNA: TGTGCCACCAGCAGAGACACGGGAGCTAACTATGGCTACACCTTC.

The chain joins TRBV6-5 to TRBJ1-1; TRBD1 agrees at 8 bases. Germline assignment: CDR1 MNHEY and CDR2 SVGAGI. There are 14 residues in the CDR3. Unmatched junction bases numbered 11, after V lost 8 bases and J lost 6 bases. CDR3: CASARQPGGSEAFF. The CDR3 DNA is TGTGCCAGCGCTAGACAGCCAGGGGGCTCTGAAGCTTTCTTT.

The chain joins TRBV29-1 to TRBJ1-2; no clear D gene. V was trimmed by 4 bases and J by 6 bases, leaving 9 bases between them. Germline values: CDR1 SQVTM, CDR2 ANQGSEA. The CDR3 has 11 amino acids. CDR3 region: CSVAGEDGYTF. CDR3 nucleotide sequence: TGCAGCGTTGCCGGGGAGGATGGCTACACCTTC. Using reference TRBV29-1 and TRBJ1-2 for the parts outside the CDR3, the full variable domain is SAVISQKPSRDICQRGTSLTIQCQVDSQVTMMFWYRQQPGQSLTLIATANQGSEATYESGFVIDKFPISRPNLTFSTLTVSNMSPEDSSIYLCSVAGEDGYTFGSGTRLTVV.